The T cell receptor beta chain described here comes from a study of neurological immune-mediated disorders. This CDR3 is 15 amino acids long. Trimming took 0 bases from V and 2 from J, leaving 11 bases between them. CDR1 and CDR2 (germline): DFQATT, SNEGSKA (reference sequence). TCRdb analysed the 5' RACE reads with MiXCR anew, one entry per CDR3 protein. Of tens of thousands of distinct CDR3 sequences listed, less than 4% are singletons. Unsorted libraries were generated from 2 million PBMCs. These cells had been stored in RNAlater at -80 C. This clonotype appeared many times. The chain is built from TRBV20-1 and TRBJ1-5; D ambiguous. This clonotype was obtained from a man aged 55 to 70 with multiple sclerosis. The sequenced sample consisted of PBMCs. In nucleotides, the CDR3 is TGCAGTGCTAGAGATCTCCTTGGGGGCAATCAGCCCCAGCATTTT. It yields the protein CSARDLLGGNQPQHF.